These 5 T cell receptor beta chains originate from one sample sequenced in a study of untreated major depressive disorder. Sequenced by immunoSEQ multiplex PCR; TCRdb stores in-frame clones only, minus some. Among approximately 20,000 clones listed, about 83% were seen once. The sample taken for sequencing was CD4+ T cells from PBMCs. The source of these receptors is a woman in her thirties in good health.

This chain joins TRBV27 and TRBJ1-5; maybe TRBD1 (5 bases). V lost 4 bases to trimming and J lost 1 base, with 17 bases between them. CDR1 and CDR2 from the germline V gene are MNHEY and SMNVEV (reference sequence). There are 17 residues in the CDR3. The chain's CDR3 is CASSSYTRGTSNQPQHF. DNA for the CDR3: TGTGCCAGCAGTTCCTATACGAGGGGAACGAGCAATCAGCCCCAGCATTTT.

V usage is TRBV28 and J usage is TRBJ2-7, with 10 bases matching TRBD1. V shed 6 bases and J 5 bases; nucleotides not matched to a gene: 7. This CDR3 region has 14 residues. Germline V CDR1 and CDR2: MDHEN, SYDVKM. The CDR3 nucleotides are TGTGCCAGCAGGCTGCGGGACAGGGGAAACGAGCAGTACTTC. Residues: CASRLRDRGNEQYF.

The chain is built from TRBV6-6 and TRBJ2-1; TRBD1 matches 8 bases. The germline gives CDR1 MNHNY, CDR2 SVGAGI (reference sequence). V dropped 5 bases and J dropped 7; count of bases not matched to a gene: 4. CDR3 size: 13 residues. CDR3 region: CASSTRDRNEQFF. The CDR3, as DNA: TGTGCCAGCAGTACCCGGGACAGGAATGAGCAGTTCTTC.

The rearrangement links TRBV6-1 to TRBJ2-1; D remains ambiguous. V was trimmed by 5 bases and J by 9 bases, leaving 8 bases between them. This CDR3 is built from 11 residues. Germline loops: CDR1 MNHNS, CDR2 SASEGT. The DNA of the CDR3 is TGTGCCAGCAGTCCGGTCACTGAGCAGTTCTTC. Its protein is CASSPVTEQFF.

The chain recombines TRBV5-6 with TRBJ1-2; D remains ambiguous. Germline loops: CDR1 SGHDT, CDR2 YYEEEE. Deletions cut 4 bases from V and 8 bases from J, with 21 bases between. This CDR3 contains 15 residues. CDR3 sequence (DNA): TGTGCCAGCAGCCCCCCGGGGAAGGGCCGAGGCGGCTACACCTTC. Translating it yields CASSPPGKGRGGYTF.